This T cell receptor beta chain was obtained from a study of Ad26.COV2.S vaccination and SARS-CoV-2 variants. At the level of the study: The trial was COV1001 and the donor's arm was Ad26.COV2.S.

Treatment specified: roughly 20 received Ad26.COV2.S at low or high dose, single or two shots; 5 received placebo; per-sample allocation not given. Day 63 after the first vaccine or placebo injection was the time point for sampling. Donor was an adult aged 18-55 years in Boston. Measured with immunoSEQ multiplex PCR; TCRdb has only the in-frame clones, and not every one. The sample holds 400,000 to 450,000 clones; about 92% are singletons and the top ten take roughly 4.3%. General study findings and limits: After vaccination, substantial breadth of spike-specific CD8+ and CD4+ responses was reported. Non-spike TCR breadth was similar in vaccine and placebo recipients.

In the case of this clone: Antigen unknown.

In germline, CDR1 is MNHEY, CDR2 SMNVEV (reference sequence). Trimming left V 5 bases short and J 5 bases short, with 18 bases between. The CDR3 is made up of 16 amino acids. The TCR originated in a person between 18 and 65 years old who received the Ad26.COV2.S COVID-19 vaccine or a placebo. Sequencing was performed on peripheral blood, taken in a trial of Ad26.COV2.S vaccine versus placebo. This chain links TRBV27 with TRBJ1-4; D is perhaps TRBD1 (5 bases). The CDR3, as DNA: TGTGCCAGCAGTCAAGTTCAGGGATACGGGAATGAAAAACTGTTTTTT. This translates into CASSQVQGYGNEKLFF. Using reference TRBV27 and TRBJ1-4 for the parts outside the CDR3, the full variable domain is EAQVTQNPRYLITVTGKKLTVTCSQNMNHEYMSWYRQDPGLGLRQIYYSMNVEVTDKGDVPEGYKVSRKEKRNFPLILESPSPNQTSLYFCASSQVQGYGNEKLFFGSGTQLSVL.